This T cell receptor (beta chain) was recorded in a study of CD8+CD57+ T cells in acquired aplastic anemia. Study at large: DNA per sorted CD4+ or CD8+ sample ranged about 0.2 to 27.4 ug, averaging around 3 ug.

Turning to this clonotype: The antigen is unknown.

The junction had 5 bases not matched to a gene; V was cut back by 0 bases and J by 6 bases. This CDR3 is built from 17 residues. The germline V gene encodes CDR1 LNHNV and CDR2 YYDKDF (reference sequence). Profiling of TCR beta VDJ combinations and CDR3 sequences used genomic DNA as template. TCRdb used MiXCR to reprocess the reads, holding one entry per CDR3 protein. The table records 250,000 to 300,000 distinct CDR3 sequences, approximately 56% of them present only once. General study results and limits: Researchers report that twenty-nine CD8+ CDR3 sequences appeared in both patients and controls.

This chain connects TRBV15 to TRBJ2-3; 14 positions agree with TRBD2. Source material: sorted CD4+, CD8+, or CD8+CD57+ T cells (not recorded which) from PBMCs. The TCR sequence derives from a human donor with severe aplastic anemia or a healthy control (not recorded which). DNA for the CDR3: TGTGCCACCAGCAGAGACTGGACTAGCGGGAGGACGGATACGCAGTATTTT. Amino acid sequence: CATSRDWTSGRTDTQYF.